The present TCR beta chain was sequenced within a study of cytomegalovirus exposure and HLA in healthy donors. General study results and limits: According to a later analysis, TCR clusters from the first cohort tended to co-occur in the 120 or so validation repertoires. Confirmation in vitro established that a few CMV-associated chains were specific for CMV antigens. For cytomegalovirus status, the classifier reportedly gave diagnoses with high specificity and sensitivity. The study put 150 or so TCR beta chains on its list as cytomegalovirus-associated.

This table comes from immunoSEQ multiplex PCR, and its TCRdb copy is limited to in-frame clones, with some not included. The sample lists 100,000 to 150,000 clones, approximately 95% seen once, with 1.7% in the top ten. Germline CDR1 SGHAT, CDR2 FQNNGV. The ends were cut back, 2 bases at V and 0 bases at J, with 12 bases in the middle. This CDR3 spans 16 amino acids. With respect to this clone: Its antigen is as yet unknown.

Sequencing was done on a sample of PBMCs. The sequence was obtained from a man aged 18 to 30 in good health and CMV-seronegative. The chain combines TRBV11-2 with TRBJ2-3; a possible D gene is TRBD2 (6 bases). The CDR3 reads CASSLIAASSTDTQYF. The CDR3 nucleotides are TGTGCCAGCAGCTTAATAGCGGCCTCTAGCACAGATACGCAGTATTTT.